This TCR beta chain was sequenced in a study of shared clonotypes between healthy human individuals. Libraries were prepared by immunoSEQ multiplex PCR; TCRdb keeps only in-frame clonotypes and omits some of them. The repertoire holds hundreds of thousands of clones, with around four fifths as singletons. Findings and limits, study-wide: Across subsets, estimated richness was generally greater for naive than for memory populations.

Caucasian adults living in Nashville, Tennessee, provided all samples. Into CD45RA+ naive and CD45RA-negative memory subsets, the CD4+ cells were split. To note about this clone: Antigen specificity is unknown.

The CDR3 runs 15 residues. Looked up from germline, CDR1 is SGHTA and CDR2 is FQGNSA. V lost 1 base and J 8 bases, leaving 17 bases between the germline ends. Sequencing used memory CD4+ T cells sorted from blood. Subset specified: CD45RA-negative fraction. The chain carries TRBV7-2 and TRBJ1-2; a possible D gene is TRBD1 (6 bases). This receptor was taken from a woman between 25 and 40 years old in good health. CDR3 sequence (DNA): TGTGCCAGCAGCTTAGTTCCAGGGGAAGTCAGAGGCTACACCTTC. It yields the protein CASSLVPGEVRGYTF. Full variable domain (outside the CDR3, taken from reference TRBV7-2 and TRBJ1-2): GAGVSQSPSNKVTEKGKDVELRCDPISGHTALYWYRQSLGQGLEFLIYFQGNSAPDKSGLPSDRFSAERTGGSVSTLTIQRTQQEDSAVYLCASSLVPGEVRGYTFGSGTRLTVV.